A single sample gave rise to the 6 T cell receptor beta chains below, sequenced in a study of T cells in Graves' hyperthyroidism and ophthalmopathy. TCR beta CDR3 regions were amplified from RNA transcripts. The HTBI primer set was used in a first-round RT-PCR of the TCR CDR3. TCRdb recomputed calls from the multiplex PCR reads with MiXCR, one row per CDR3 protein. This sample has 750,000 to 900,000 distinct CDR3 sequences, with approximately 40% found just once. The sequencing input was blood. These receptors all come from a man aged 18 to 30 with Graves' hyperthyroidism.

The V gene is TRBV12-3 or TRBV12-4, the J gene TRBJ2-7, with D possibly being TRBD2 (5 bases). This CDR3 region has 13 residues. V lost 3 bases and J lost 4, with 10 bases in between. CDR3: CASSFREGYEQYF. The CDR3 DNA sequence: TGTGCCAGCAGTTTCCGGGAAGGTTACGAGCAGTACTTC.

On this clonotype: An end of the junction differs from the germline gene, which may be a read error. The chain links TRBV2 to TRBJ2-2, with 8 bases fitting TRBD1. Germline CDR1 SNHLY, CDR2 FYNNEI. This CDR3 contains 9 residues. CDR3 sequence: CARWTGWIF. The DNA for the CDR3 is TGTGCCCGCTGGACAGGGTGGATTTTT. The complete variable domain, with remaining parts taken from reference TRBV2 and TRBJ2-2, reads EPEVTQTPSHQVTQMGQEVILRCVPISNHLYFYWYRQILGQKVEFLVSFYNNEISEKSEIFDDQFSVERPDGSNFTLKIRSTKLEDSAMYFCARWTGWIFGEGSRLTVL.

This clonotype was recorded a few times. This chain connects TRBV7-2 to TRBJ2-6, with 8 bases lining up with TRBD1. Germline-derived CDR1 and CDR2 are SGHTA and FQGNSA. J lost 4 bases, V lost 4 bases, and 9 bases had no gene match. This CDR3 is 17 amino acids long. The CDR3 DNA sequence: TGTGCCAGCAGCTCGGAAGGACAGGGTACCGGGGCCAACGTCCTGACTTTC. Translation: CASSSEGQGTGANVLTF.

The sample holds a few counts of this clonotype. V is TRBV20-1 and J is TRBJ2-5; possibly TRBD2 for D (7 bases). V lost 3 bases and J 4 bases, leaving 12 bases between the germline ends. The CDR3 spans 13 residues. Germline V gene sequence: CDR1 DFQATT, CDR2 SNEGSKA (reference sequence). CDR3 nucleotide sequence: TGCAGTGCTAGGGAGGGGGGGAGAGAGACCCAGTACTTC. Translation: CSAREGGRETQYF.

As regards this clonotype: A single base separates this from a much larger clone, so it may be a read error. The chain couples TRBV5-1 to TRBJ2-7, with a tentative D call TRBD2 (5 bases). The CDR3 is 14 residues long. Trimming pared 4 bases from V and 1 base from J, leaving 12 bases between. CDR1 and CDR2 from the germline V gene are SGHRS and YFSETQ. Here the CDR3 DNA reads TGCGCCAGCAGCCCACAAGCGGTGTCCTACGAGCAGTACTTC. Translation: CASSPQAVSYEQYF.

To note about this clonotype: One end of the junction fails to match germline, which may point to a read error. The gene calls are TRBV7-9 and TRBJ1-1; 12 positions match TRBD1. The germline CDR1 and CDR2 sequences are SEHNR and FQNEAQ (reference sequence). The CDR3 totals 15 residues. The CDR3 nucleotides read TGCGCCAGCAGCCACCCGGGACAGGGGGCGGCTGAAGCTTTCTTT. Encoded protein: CASSHPGQGAAEAFF.